This entry is about one TCR beta chain. Antigen specificity is unknown. This CDR3 has 16 residues. Germline CDR1 SQVTM, CDR2 ANQGSEA. The V segment lost 3 bases and the J segment 4 bases; nucleotides outside the gene matches: 13. These data belong to a study of T cell repertoires in cytomegalovirus infection. Across the whole study: Alongside well-studied HLA-B-restricted CMV epitopes, recently identified HLA-C-restricted CMV epitopes were also used. Matching HLA type and CMV infection were both indicated by public TCR beta signatures.

TCRdb re-called the reads with MiXCR, one entry per CDR3 protein. The sample has around 500,000 distinct CDR3 sequences; 42% are singletons. Study-wide findings and caveats: HLA-C-restricted TCR beta clonotypes specific for CMV led the ex vivo response. Carriers of CMV and the relevant HLA type were discriminated by public TCR beta frequency.

The TCR originated in a human donor in good health (CMV status not recorded). Some clones in this sample may be carry-over from other donors' samples. Material: cultured PBMCs, obtained from culture after CMV antigen stimulation. The rearrangement joins TRBV29-1 to TRBJ2-5, with 8 bases that match TRBD2. CDR3: CSVDRRGARSLETQYF. As DNA, the CDR3 is TGCAGCGTTGATCGGCGGGGGGCGAGGAGTCTAGAGACCCAGTACTTC. Together with reference TRBV29-1 and TRBJ2-5, the CDR3 gives the full variable domain: SAVISQKPSRDICQRGTSLTIQCQVDSQVTMMFWYRQQPGQSLTLIATANQGSEATYESGFVIDKFPISRPNLTFSTLTVSNMSPEDSSIYLCSVDRRGARSLETQYFGPGTRLLVL.